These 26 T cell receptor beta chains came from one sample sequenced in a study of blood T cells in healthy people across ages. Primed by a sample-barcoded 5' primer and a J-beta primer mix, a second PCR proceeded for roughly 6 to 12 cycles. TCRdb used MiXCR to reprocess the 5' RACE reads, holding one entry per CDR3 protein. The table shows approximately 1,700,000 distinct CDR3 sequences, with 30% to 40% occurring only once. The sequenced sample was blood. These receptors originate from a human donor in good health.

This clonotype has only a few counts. CDR3 nucleotide sequence: TGTGCCAGCAGCTTACCGACGACAGGGGGGTACGGTGAAGCTTTCTTT. It translates to CASSLPTTGGYGEAFF. The chain couples TRBV7-9 to TRBJ1-1, with TRBD1 identical over 9 bases. The CDR3 has 16 residues. V trimming: 2 bases; J trimming: 7 bases; junction bases outside the gene matches: 11. The germline gives CDR1 SEHNR, CDR2 FQNEAQ (reference sequence).

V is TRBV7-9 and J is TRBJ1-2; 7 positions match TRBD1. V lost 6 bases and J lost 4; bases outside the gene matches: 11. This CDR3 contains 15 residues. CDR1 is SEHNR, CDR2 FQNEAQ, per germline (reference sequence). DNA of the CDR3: TGTGCCAGCAGATTGGGGGCCGACAGGGTCTATGGCTACACCTTC. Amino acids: CASRLGADRVYGYTF.

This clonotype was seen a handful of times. The CDR3 sequence: CAIQQGLSSGANVLTF. CDR3 nucleotides: TGTGCCATTCAGCAGGGACTTAGCTCTGGGGCCAACGTCCTGACTTTC. This chain joins TRBV10-3 and TRBJ2-6; a possible D gene is TRBD2 (6 bases). The CDR3 totals 16 residues. From germline, CDR1 is ENHRY and CDR2 SYGVKD. The V gene lost 9 bases and the J gene lost 0 bases, with 15 bases spanning the gap.

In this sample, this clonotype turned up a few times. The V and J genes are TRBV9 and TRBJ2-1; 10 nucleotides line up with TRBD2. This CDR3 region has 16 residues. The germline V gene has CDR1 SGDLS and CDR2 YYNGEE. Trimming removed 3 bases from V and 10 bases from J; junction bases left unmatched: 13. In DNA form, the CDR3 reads TGTGCCAGCAGCGGACCTACTAGCGGGGCGGGGGGCGAGCAGTTCTTC. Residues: CASSGPTSGAGGEQFF.

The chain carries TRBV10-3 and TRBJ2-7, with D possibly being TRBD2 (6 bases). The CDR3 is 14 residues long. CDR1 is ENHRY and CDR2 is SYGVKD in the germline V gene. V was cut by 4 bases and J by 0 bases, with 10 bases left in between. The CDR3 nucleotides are TGTGCCATCAGTGTGGCGGGGACCTCCTACGAGCAGTACTTC. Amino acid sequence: CAISVAGTSYEQYF.

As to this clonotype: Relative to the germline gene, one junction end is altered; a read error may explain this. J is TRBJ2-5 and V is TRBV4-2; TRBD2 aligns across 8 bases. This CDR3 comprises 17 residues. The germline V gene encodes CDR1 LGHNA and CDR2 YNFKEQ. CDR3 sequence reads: CASNQDGSGGGQETQYF. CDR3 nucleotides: TGTGCCAGCAACCAAGATGGAAGCGGGGGAGGGCAAGAGACCCAGTACTTC.

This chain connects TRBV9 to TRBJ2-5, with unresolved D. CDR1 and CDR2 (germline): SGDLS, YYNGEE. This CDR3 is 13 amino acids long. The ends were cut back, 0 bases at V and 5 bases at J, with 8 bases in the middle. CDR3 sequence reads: CASSVGVVETQYF. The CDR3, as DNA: TGTGCCAGCAGCGTAGGGGTCGTGGAGACCCAGTACTTC.

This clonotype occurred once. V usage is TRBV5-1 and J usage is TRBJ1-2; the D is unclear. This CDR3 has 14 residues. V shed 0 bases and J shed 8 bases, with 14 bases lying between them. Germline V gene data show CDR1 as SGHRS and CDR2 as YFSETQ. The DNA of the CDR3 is TGCGCCAGCAGCTTGGACCACGTTCTAGGGGGCTACACCTTC. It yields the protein CASSLDHVLGGYTF. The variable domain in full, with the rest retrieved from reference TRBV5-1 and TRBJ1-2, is KAGVTQTPRYLIKTRGQQVTLSCSPISGHRSVSWYQQTPGQGLQFLFEYFSETQRNKGNFPGRFSGRQFSNSRSEMNVSTLELGDSALYLCASSLDHVLGGYTFGSGTRLTVV.

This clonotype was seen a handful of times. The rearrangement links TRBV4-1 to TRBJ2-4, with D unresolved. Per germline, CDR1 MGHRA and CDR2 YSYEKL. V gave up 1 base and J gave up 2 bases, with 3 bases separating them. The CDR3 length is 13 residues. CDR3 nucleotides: TGCGCCAGCAGCCAAGTCCCCAAAAACATTCAGTACTTC. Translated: CASSQVPKNIQYF.

The CDR3 loop reads CASSSIVGAGRETQYF. The DNA of the CDR3 is TGTGCCAGCAGCTCAATAGTGGGGGCGGGACGGGAGACCCAGTACTTC. This chain uses TRBV7-2 with TRBJ2-5; perhaps D is TRBD1 or TRBD2 (6 bases each). V was pared by 4 bases and J by 5 bases, with 20 bases between. The CDR3 is 16 amino acids. CDR1 is SGHTA, CDR2 FQGNSA, per germline.

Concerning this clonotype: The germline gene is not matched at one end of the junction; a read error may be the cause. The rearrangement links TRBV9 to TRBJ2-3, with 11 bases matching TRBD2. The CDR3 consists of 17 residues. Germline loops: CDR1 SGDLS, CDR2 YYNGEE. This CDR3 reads CVSSVGVAGGSADTQYF. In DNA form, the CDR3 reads TGTGTCAGCAGCGTAGGGGTAGCGGGGGGGTCCGCAGATACGCAGTATTTT. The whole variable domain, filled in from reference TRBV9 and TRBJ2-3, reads DSGVTQTPKHLITATGQRVTLRCSPRSGDLSVYWYQQSLDQGLQFLIQYYNGEERAKGNILERFSAQQFPDLHSELNLSSLELGDSALYFCVSSVGVAGGSADTQYFGPGTRLTVL.

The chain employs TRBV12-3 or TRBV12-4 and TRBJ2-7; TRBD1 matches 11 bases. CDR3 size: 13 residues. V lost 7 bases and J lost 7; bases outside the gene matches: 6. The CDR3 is CASNKDRGQEQYF. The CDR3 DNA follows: TGTGCCAGCAACAAGGACAGGGGGCAGGAGCAGTACTTC.

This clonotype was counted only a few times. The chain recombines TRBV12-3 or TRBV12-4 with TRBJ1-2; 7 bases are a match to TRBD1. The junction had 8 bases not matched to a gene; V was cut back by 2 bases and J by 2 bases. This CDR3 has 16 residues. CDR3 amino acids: CASSLNRGRGNYGYTF. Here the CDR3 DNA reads TGTGCCAGCAGTTTAAACAGGGGAAGAGGCAACTATGGCTACACCTTC.

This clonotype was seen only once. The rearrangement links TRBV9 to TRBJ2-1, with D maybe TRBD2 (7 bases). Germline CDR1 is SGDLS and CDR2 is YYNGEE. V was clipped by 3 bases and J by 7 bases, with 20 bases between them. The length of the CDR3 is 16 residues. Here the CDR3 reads CASSARGAGVANEQFF. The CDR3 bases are TGTGCCAGCAGCGCCCGGGGGGCGGGGGTGGCTAATGAGCAGTTCTTC. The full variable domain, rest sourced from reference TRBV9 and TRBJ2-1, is DSGVTQTPKHLITATGQRVTLRCSPRSGDLSVYWYQQSLDQGLQFLIQYYNGEERAKGNILERFSAQQFPDLHSELNLSSLELGDSALYFCASSARGAGVANEQFFGPGTRLTVL.

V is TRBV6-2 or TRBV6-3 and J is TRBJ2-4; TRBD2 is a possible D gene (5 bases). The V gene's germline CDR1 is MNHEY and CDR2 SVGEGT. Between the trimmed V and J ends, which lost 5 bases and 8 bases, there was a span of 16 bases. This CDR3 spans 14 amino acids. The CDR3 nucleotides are TGTGCCAGCAGTCTACAGTCCTCCGGGGACATTCAGTACTTC. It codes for CASSLQSSGDIQYF.

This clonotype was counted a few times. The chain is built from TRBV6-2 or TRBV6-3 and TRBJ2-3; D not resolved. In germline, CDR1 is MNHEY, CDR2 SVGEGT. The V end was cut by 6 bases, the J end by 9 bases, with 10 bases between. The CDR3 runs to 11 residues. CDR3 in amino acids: CASRDVLTQYF. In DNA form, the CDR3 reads TGTGCCAGCAGGGACGTCCTAACGCAGTATTTT.

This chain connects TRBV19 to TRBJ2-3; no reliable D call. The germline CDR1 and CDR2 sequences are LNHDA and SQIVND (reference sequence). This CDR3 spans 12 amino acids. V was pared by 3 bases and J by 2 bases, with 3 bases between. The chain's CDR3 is CASSMYTDTQYF. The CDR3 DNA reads TGTGCCAGTAGTATGTACACAGATACGCAGTATTTT.

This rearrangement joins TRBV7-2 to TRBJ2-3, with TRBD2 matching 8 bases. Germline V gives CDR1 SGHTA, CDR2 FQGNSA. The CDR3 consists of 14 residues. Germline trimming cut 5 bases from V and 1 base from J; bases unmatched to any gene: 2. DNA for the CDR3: TGTGCCAGCAGCACAGCGGGGGGCACAGATACGCAGTATTTT. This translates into CASSTAGGTDTQYF.

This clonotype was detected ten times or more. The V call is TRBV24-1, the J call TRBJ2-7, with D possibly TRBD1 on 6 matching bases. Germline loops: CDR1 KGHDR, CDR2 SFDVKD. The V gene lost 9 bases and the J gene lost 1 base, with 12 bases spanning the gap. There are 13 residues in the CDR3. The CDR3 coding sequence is TGTGCCACCCAGGGAACAGGGTCCTACGAGCAGTACTTC. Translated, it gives CATQGTGSYEQYF.

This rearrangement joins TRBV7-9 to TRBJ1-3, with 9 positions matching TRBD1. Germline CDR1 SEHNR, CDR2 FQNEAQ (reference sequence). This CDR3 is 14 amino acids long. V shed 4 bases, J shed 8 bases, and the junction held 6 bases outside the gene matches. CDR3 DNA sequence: TGTGCCAGCAGCTCGAACAGGGGGCAGGACACCATATATTTT. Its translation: CASSSNRGQDTIYF.

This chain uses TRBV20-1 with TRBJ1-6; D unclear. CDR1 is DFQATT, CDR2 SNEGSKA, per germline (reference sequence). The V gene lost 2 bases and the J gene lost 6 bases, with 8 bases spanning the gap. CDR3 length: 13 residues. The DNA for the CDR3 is TGCAGTGCTAGATATCAGCTTAATTCACCCCTCCACTTT. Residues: CSARYQLNSPLHF.

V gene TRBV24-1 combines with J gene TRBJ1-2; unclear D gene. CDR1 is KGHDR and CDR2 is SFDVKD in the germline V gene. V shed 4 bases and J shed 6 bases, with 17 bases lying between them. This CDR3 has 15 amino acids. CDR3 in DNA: TGTGCCACCAGTGACCCACAAATGGCCCGGGATGGCTACACCTTC. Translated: CATSDPQMARDGYTF.

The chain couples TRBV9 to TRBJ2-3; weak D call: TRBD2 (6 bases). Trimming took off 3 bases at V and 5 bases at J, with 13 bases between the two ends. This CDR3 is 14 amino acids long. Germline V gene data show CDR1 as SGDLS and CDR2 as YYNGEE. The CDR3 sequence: CASSAGLSGDTQYF. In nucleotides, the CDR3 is TGTGCCAGCAGCGCGGGACTTAGTGGAGATACGCAGTATTTT.

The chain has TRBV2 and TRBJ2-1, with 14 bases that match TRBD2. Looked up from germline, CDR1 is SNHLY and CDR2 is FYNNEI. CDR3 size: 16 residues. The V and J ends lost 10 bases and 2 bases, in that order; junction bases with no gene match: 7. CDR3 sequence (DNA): TGTGCCACCGGACTAGCGGGGGGCCCAACCTACAATGAGCAGTTCTTC. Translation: CATGLAGGPTYNEQFF.

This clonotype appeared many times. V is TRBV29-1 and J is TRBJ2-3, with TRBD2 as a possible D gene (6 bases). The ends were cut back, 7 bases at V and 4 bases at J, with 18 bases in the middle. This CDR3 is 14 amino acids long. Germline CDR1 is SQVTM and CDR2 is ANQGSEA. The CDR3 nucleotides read TGCAGCGCGACGGGGACTGCTACTCCAGATACGCAGTATTTT. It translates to CSATGTATPDTQYF.

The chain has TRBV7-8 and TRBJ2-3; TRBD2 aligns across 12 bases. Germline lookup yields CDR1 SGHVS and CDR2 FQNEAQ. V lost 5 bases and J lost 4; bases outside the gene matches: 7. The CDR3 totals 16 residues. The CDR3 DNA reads TGTGCCAGCAGCCCCAGACGGACTAGCGGGGCAGATACGCAGTATTTT. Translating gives CASSPRRTSGADTQYF.